This TCR beta chain derives from a study of cytomegalovirus exposure and HLA in healthy donors. Researchers ran the PCR with 60 Vbeta and 13 Jbeta primers. The protocol was immunoSEQ multiplex PCR, while the TCRdb copy is restricted to in-frame clones and leaves out a portion. The sample consists of roughly 120,000 clones, about four fifths of them appearing once. The receptor's source is a human donor in good health. The sequenced sample was PBMCs.

CDR3 in DNA: TGTGCCAGCAGCTTACTTGGCGGCTACACCTTC. Protein: CASSLLGGYTF. This chain links TRBV7-9 with TRBJ1-2; D uncertain. V lost 2 bases to trimming and J lost 8 bases, with 6 bases between them. This CDR3 has 11 residues. Per germline, CDR1 SEHNR and CDR2 FQNEAQ (reference sequence). Using reference TRBV7-9 and TRBJ1-2 for the parts outside the CDR3, the full variable domain is DTGVSQNPRHKITKRGQNVTFRCDPISEHNRLYWYRQTLGQGPEFLTYFQNEAQLEKSRLLSDRFSAERPKGSFSTLEIQRTEQGDSAMYLCASSLLGGYTFGSGTRLTVV.